These T cell receptor beta chains were read from a single sample in a study of blood T cell repertoires in COVID-19. Profiled with immunoSEQ multiplex PCR; TCRdb holds only in-frame clones, not every one. The repertoire holds 60,000 to 70,000 clones, with approximately 90% as singletons. Sequencing was carried out using peripheral blood. The source is a human donor in a cohort sampled during active COVID-19. The CDR3 runs from the conserved cysteine through the conserved F or W. Fields, in order: V gene, J gene, D gene, clone size, CDR3 protein, CDR3 DNA. The D gene is left open where the match is weak. Size tells how often a clone was seen (once, few, many) or the class of an expanded clone, and some rows leave it out.

>TRBV6-4|TRBJ1-4|-|once
CASSDERVWLQTTNEKLFF
TGTGCCAGCAGTGACGAGAGGGTCTGGCTCCAAACAACTAATGAAAAACTGTTTTTT
>TRBV7-9|TRBJ2-1|TRBD1|-
CASSPPQQGFGDEQFF
TGTGCCAGCAGCCCGCCTCAACAGGGGTTCGGCGATGAGCAGTTCTTC
>TRBV9|TRBJ1-5|TRBD1|-
CASRAKNGQGANQPQHF
TGTGCCAGCAGAGCGAAAAACGGACAGGGTGCCAATCAGCCCCAGCATTTT
>TRBV18|TRBJ2-7|TRBD1|-
CASSPAAGQGSYEQYF
TGTGCCAGCTCACCCGCCGCGGGACAGGGCTCCTACGAGCAGTACTTC
>TRBV19|TRBJ2-3|TRBD2|-
CASSMTSGADTQYF
TGTGCCAGTAGTATGACTAGCGGGGCGGATACGCAGTATTTT
>TRBV19|TRBJ1-5|-|-
CASKSSDNSNQPQHF
TGTGCCAGTAAGTCAAGCGATAATAGCAATCAGCCCCAGCATTTT
>TRBV11-3|TRBJ2-3|TRBD2|-
CASSLGLASDTQYF
TGTGCCAGCAGCCTCGGACTAGCATCAGATACGCAGTATTTT
>TRBV12-3/TRBV12-4|TRBJ1-1|TRBD1|once
CASSGTERTEAFF
TGTGCCAGCAGTGGGACAGAACGGACTGAAGCTTTCTTT
>TRBV10-2|TRBJ2-5|TRBD2|-
CASSKTSEGETQYF
TGCGCCAGCAGTAAGACTAGCGAAGGGGAGACCCAGTACTTC
>TRBV28|TRBJ2-1|-|once
CASSRTGNNEQFF
TGTGCCAGCAGCCGGACGGGAAACAATGAGCAGTTCTTC
>TRBV6-5|TRBJ2-1|TRBD2|-
CASCQGGRGYNEQFF
TGTGCCAGCTGCCAAGGCGGGAGAGGTTACAATGAGCAGTTCTTC
>TRBV9|TRBJ1-2|TRBD1|-
CASTIAGQGDYGYTF
TGTGCCAGCACCATAGCGGGACAGGGGGACTATGGCTACACCTTC
>TRBV27|TRBJ2-7|-|-
CASSPTVSSYEQYF
TGTGCCAGCAGTCCGACAGTGAGCTCCTACGAGCAGTACTTC
>TRBV7-8|TRBJ2-5|TRBD1|-
CASSPLGTVQETQYF
TGTGCCAGCAGCCCCCTCGGGACAGTCCAAGAGACCCAGTACTTC
>TRBV5-1|TRBJ1-5|TRBD1|-
CASSLLGTENQPQHF
TGCGCCAGCAGCTTGTTGGGGACAGAAAATCAGCCCCAGCATTTT
>TRBV5-1|TRBJ1-6|-|-
CASRIQDSYNSPLHF
TGCGCCAGCAGAATACAGGACTCCTATAATTCACCCCTCCACTTT
>TRBV7-9|TRBJ2-7|-|-
CASSPSVEAEQYF
TGTGCCAGCAGCCCCTCGGTGGAGGCCGAGCAGTACTTC
>TRBV28|TRBJ2-7|-|-
CASSLTGLAYEQYF
TGTGCCAGCAGTCTAACAGGGCTGGCCTACGAGCAGTACTTC
>TRBV4-1|TRBJ2-5|-|-
CASSQEHGGQETQYF
TGCGCCAGCAGCCAAGAGCACGGCGGTCAAGAGACCCAGTACTTC
>TRBV18|TRBJ1-2|TRBD1|-
CASSPRTGINYGYTF
TGTGCCAGCTCACCCCGGACAGGCATAAACTATGGCTACACCTTC
>TRBV4-3|TRBJ1-2|TRBD1|-
CASSQTTGTGNYGYTF
TGCGCCAGCAGCCAAACGACCGGGACAGGCAACTATGGCTACACCTTC
>TRBV19|TRBJ2-5|TRBD2|-
CASSIELAGGPGGTQYF
TGTGCCAGTAGTATCGAACTAGCGGGGGGGCCAGGAGGGACCCAGTACTTC
>TRBV11-2|TRBJ2-3|-|-
CASSLDRGETDTQYF
TGTGCCAGCAGCTTAGACAGGGGAGAGACAGATACGCAGTATTTT
>TRBV7-2|TRBJ2-7|TRBD1|once
CASTQRSGTGSSYEQYF
TGTGCCAGCACCCAACGAAGCGGGACAGGGAGCTCCTACGAGCAGTACTTC
>TRBV2|TRBJ2-7|-|-
CASSSLRLGGEQYF
TGTGCCAGCAGTTCCCTCCGTCTCGGCGGAGAGCAGTACTTC
>TRBV7-2|TRBJ1-4|TRBD1|-
CASSFRPPGKQGIWEKLFF
TGTGCCAGCAGCTTCAGGCCCCCCGGGAAACAGGGGATTTGGGAAAAACTGTTTTTT
>TRBV21-1|TRBJ2-5|-|-
CASTTSLEETQYF
TGTGCCAGCACGACATCACTCGAGGAGACCCAGTACTTC
>TRBV11-2|TRBJ2-1|TRBD2|-
CASSSLAGITYNEQFF
TGTGCCAGCAGCTCCCTAGCGGGGATAACCTACAATGAGCAGTTCTTC
>TRBV11-2|TRBJ2-7|TRBD2|-
CASSNIGLVQSSYEQYF
TGTGCCAGCAGCAACATCGGACTAGTCCAAAGCTCCTACGAGCAGTACTTC
>TRBV7-2|TRBJ2-3|TRBD2|-
CASSPGLAQSTDTQYF
TGTGCCAGCAGCCCGGGACTAGCGCAGAGCACAGATACGCAGTATTTT
>TRBV11-2|TRBJ2-1|TRBD1|once
CASSLTPPGTVYNEQFF
TGTGCCAGCAGCTTAACCCCCCCCGGGACAGTTTACAATGAGCAGTTCTTC
>TRBV6-2/TRBV6-3|TRBJ2-3|-|-
CASSLVKSTDTQYF
TGTGCCAGCAGCTTAGTAAAAAGCACAGATACGCAGTATTTT
>TRBV7-9|TRBJ2-1|TRBD2|-
CASSKGAGPYNEQFF
TGTGCCAGCAGCAAAGGAGCGGGACCCTACAATGAGCAGTTCTTC
>TRBV5-1|TRBJ2-3|TRBD2|few
CASRRGGSTDTQYF
TGCGCCAGCCGGCGCGGGGGTAGCACAGATACGCAGTATTTT
>TRBV18|TRBJ1-1|-|-
CASSPGQGGNTEAFF
TGTGCCAGCTCACCGGGGCAGGGCGGGAACACTGAAGCTTTCTTT
>TRBV9|TRBJ2-5|-|-
CASSPAVPLGTQYF
TGTGCCAGCAGCCCCGCGGTACCTCTCGGGACCCAGTACTTC
>TRBV12-3/TRBV12-4|TRBJ2-7|TRBD2|-
CASSYGGSNEQYF
TGTGCCAGCAGTTACGGGGGGAGCAACGAGCAGTACTTC
>TRBV27|TRBJ2-5|-|-
CASSGTVLETQYF
TGTGCCAGCAGCGGGACTGTTCTGGAGACCCAGTACTTC
>TRBV3-1/TRBV3-2|TRBJ2-7|TRBD2|once
CASSRTSGGLSYEQYF
TGTGCCAGCAGCAGAACTAGCGGGGGCCTCTCCTACGAGCAGTACTTC
>TRBV6-6|TRBJ1-5|-|-
CASSTGFGDSNQPQHF
TGTGCCAGCAGTACGGGTTTTGGTGATAGCAATCAGCCCCAGCATTTT
>TRBV19|TRBJ2-6|TRBD1|-
CASMTGLVSGANVLTF
TGTGCCAGTATGACAGGGTTGGTTAGTGGGGCCAACGTCCTGACTTTC